This is a list of T cell receptor beta chains from one sample in a study of blood T cell repertoires in COVID-19. Sequencing used immunoSEQ multiplex PCR; TCRdb keeps in-frame clones, though not all of them. Among about 59,000 clones listed, over 75% were seen once. Material: peripheral blood. These receptors were collected from a human donor in a cohort sampled during active COVID-19. CDR3s include the opening cysteine and the closing phenylalanine or tryptophan. D genes are given only for firm matches. The size field is filled for only some rows; it gives once, few, many or a size class.

clone_size	v_call	d_call	j_call	cdr3_aa	cdr3_nt
NA	TRBV7-2	TRBD1	TRBJ2-7	CASSSRGTVYEQYF	TGTGCCAGCAGCTCCCGTGGGACAGTTTACGAGCAGTACTTC
once	TRBV11-2	NA	TRBJ1-4	CASSLGVTVNEKLFF	TGTGCCAGCAGCTTAGGGGTAACAGTAAATGAAAAACTGTTTTTT
NA	TRBV5-3	TRBD1	TRBJ1-1	CARSWDSRSGTEAFF	TGTGCCAGAAGCTGGGACAGTCGTTCGGGCACTGAAGCTTTCTTT
NA	TRBV5-1	TRBD2	TRBJ2-5	CASSPGLAGQETQYF	TGCGCCAGCAGCCCCGGGCTAGCGGGGCAAGAGACCCAGTACTTC
many	TRBV4-2	TRBD1	TRBJ2-1	CASSQETGDSYNEQFF	TGTGCCAGCAGCCAAGAGACAGGGGACTCCTACAATGAGCAGTTCTTC
NA	TRBV7-2	NA	TRBJ1-1	CASRIQGDTEAFF	TGTGCCAGCAGGATCCAAGGAGACACTGAAGCTTTCTTT
NA	TRBV11-3	NA	TRBJ2-2	CASSSPKMSRNTGELFF	TGTGCCAGCAGCTCACCGAAAATGAGCCGGAACACCGGGGAGCTGTTTTTT
NA	TRBV7-6	NA	TRBJ1-4	CASSSGGGANEKLFF	TGTGCCAGCAGCTCAGGTGGAGGTGCTAATGAAAAACTGTTTTTT
NA	TRBV13	TRBD2	TRBJ2-3	CASSLRLAGGSDTQYF	TGTGCCAGCAGCCTAAGACTAGCGGGGGGTTCAGATACGCAGTATTTT
once	TRBV5-1	TRBD1	TRBJ2-5	CASSWRQGARETQYF	TGCGCCAGCAGCTGGAGACAGGGGGCTAGAGAGACCCAGTACTTC
NA	TRBV19	NA	TRBJ1-5	CASFAQGSF	NA
NA	TRBV7-2	TRBD2	TRBJ2-2	CASTGTSGGAANTGELFF	TGTGCCAGCACCGGGACTAGCGGGGGGGCTGCAAACACCGGGGAGCTGTTTTTT
NA	TRBV4-1	TRBD1	TRBJ2-7	CASSQPPGTGGHEQYF	TGCGCCAGCAGCCAACCCCCCGGGACAGGGGGCCACGAGCAGTACTTC
NA	TRBV2	NA	TRBJ1-6	CASSDGGGPSPLHF	TGTGCCAGCAGTGACGGGGGGGGCCCCTCACCCCTCCACTTT
NA	TRBV19	NA	TRBJ1-2	CASNIRGNYGYTF	TGTGCCAGTAATATACGGGGAAACTATGGCTACACCTTC
once	TRBV7-9	TRBD2	TRBJ2-3	CASSSNLAGGLDTQYF	TGTGCCAGCAGCTCGAATCTAGCGGGGGGGCTGGATACGCAGTATTTT
NA	TRBV5-5	TRBD2	TRBJ2-3	CASRRIGGAFTDTQYF	TGTGCCAGCCGTAGGATCGGGGGGGCGTTCACAGATACGCAGTATTTT
NA	TRBV7-2	NA	TRBJ1-4	CASSLASTRRNEKLFF	TGTGCCAGCAGCTTAGCCTCGACAAGGAGGAATGAAAAACTGTTTTTT
NA	TRBV7-9	NA	TRBJ2-6	CASSLALSSGANVLTF	TGTGCCAGCAGCTTAGCGCTCAGCTCTGGGGCCAACGTCCTGACTTTC
NA	TRBV11-2	NA	TRBJ2-1	CASSLVEGMEQFF	TGTGCCAGCAGCTTAGTGGAGGGGATGGAGCAGTTCTTC
NA	TRBV19	TRBD2	TRBJ2-5	CASSPWTSGDQETQYF	TGTGCCAGTAGTCCGTGGACTAGCGGGGATCAAGAGACCCAGTACTTC
once	TRBV3-1/TRBV3-2	NA	TRBJ2-5	CASSHSLGRGETQYF	TGTGCCAGCAGCCATTCTTTGGGCAGAGGGGAGACCCAGTACTTC
NA	TRBV6-5	NA	TRBJ2-2	CASSLSGAVTGELFF	TGTGCCAGCAGTTTATCAGGGGCGGTCACCGGGGAGCTGTTTTTT
NA	TRBV2	NA	TRBJ1-3	CASSDRTAGNTIYF	TGTGCCAGCAGTGATAGGACAGCTGGAAACACCATATATTTT
medium-sized	TRBV11-2	NA	TRBJ2-1	CASSLDLGGSYNEQFF	TGTGCCAGCAGCTTAGATCTGGGGGGCTCCTACAATGAGCAGTTCTTC
few	TRBV7-6	TRBD1	TRBJ1-1	CASSPGGRTEAFF	TGTGCCAGCAGCCCAGGGGGCCGCACTGAAGCTTTCTTT
once	TRBV6-1	NA	TRBJ1-1	CASSGPRFGLNTEAFF	TGTGCCAGCAGTGGCCCCCGTTTTGGCCTGAACACTGAAGCTTTCTTT
NA	TRBV14	TRBD1	TRBJ1-6	CASSSGTGGVGDNSPLHF	TGTGCCAGCAGCTCCGGGACAGGGGGCGTCGGGGATAATTCACCCCTCCACTTT
NA	TRBV4-3	NA	TRBJ1-3	CASSQDFRVGNTIYF	TGCGCCAGCAGCCAAGATTTCAGGGTTGGAAACACCATATATTTT
NA	TRBV18	NA	TRBJ2-5	CASSLGQRETQYF	TGTGCCAGCTCACTCGGACAGAGGGAGACCCAGTACTTC
NA	TRBV25-1	TRBD1	TRBJ2-6	CASSARTGLGGANVLTF	TGTGCCAGCAGTGCAAGGACAGGCCTGGGAGGGGCCAACGTCCTGACTTTC
NA	TRBV7-9	TRBD2	TRBJ2-3	CASSLGSLAGRTTDTQYF	TGTGCCAGCAGCTTAGGCAGTCTAGCGGGGAGAACCACAGATACGCAGTATTTT
NA	TRBV29-1	TRBD1	TRBJ1-1	CSVGQDLMNTEAFF	TGCAGCGTCGGACAGGACCTAATGAACACTGAAGCTTTCTTT
NA	TRBV20-1	NA	TRBJ2-5	CSASLGLSETQYF	TGCAGTGCTAGTCTGGGCCTGTCGGAGACCCAGTACTTC
NA	TRBV7-2	TRBD1	TRBJ2-7	CASSLGQGGYYEQYF	TGTGCCAGCAGTTTGGGACAGGGAGGATACTACGAGCAGTACTTC
NA	TRBV5-1	TRBD2	TRBJ2-1	CASSPGLAGGQVEQFF	TGCGCCAGCAGCCCGGGACTAGCGGGGGGGCAGGTTGAGCAGTTCTTC
NA	TRBV27	NA	TRBJ2-1	CASSLSGPSSYNEQFF	TGTGCCAGCAGTTTATCGGGGCCGAGCTCCTACAATGAGCAGTTCTTC
NA	TRBV19	NA	TRBJ1-3	CASVLGRGLSGNTIYF	TGTGCCAGTGTACTGGGTAGGGGTCTCTCTGGAAACACCATATATTTT
NA	TRBV9	TRBD2	TRBJ2-5	CASSFRLAGGQETQYF	TGTGCCAGCAGCTTCCGACTAGCGGGGGGGCAGGAGACCCAGTACTTC
NA	TRBV7-2	TRBD1	TRBJ2-7	CASSLTGQPSEQYF	TGTGCCAGCAGCTTAACGGGACAGCCCAGCGAGCAGTACTTC
NA	TRBV19	TRBD1	TRBJ2-1	CASSPRQGTYNEQFF	TGTGCCAGTAGCCCACGACAGGGGACCTACAATGAGCAGTTCTTC
NA	TRBV5-6	NA	TRBJ1-5	CASSPDPGVNQPQHF	TGTGCCAGCAGCCCCGACCCAGGGGTCAATCAGCCCCAGCATTTT
once	TRBV6-6	NA	TRBJ1-4	CASRGGQNNEKLFF	TGTGCCAGCAGAGGAGGACAGAATAATGAAAAACTGTTTTTT
NA	TRBV7-9	NA	TRBJ1-2	CASSPGLGYGYTF	TGTGCCAGCAGTCCAGGCTTGGGCTATGGCTACACCTTC
NA	TRBV6-5	NA	TRBJ2-7	CASTGSGLEQYF	TGTGCCAGCACGGGATCTGGCCTCGAGCAGTACTTC
NA	TRBV7-9	NA	TRBJ1-1	CASSQRGGNTEAFF	TGTGCCAGCAGCCAGAGGGGGGGGAACACTGAAGCTTTCTTT
NA	TRBV10-3	TRBD2	TRBJ2-7	CAISESKGLAPYEQYF	TGTGCCATCAGTGAGTCTAAGGGACTAGCCCCCTACGAGCAGTACTTC
few	TRBV2	NA	TRBJ1-6	CASSDRVVSPLHF	TGTGCCAGCAGTGACAGGGTTGTTTCACCCCTCCACTTT
many	TRBV29-1	TRBD1	TRBJ2-7	CSVVQGMNYEQYF	TGCAGCGTGGTACAGGGGATGAACTACGAGCAGTACTTC
NA	TRBV27	TRBD2	TRBJ2-1	CASSLMASGGARYEQFF	TGTGCCAGCAGTTTAATGGCTAGCGGGGGGGCTCGTTACGAGCAGTTCTTC
NA	TRBV9	TRBD2	TRBJ2-5	CASSGTGGRETQYF	TGTGCCAGCAGCGGAACGGGGGGGCGAGAGACCCAGTACTTC
NA	TRBV11-2	NA	TRBJ1-2	CASSASWGYTF	TGTGCCAGCAGCGCGAGTTGGGGCTACACCTTC
NA	TRBV5-1	NA	TRBJ2-7	CASSLFDRAGEQYF	TGCGCCAGCAGCTTGTTCGACAGGGCGGGGGAGCAGTACTTC
NA	TRBV6-5	NA	TRBJ1-2	CASSYGGRNYGYTF	TGTGCCAGCAGTTACGGTGGGAGAAACTATGGCTACACCTTC
NA	TRBV6-4	NA	TRBJ2-1	CASSSRGTAGNEQFF	TGTGCCAGCAGCTCCCGGGGGACGGCGGGCAATGAGCAGTTCTTC